Listed here are 29 T cell receptor beta chains from one sample, sequenced in a study of HIV-infected patients and healthy controls. TCRdb used MiXCR to reprocess the 5' RACE reads, holding one entry per CDR3 protein. This table has some 67,000 distinct CDR3 sequences, about a sixth appearing once. The specimen was CD4+ T cells from blood. The receptor source for this set is a human donor in good health.

A few counts support this clonotype. This chain connects TRBV6-2 or TRBV6-3 to TRBJ2-3, with D possibly matching TRBD1 (5 bases). The CDR3 loop spans 14 amino acids. Germline values: CDR1 MNHEY, CDR2 SVGEGT. Trimming stripped 1 base from V and 5 bases from J, with 10 bases between. CDR3 DNA sequence: TGTGCCAGCAGTTACTTAGGGGTTCGAGATACGCAGTATTTT. Residues: CASSYLGVRDTQYF.

V and J are TRBV9 and TRBJ2-1; D may be TRBD1 (5 bases). The CDR3 totals 16 residues. Germline CDR1 is SGDLS and CDR2 is YYNGEE. Trimming took off 2 bases at V and 0 bases at J, with 12 bases between the two ends. CDR3: CASSVPGASSYNEQFF. The CDR3 region has the DNA TGTGCCAGCAGCGTCCCTGGGGCTAGCTCCTACAATGAGCAGTTCTTC. The entire variable domain, with the rest obtained from reference TRBV9 and TRBJ2-1, is as follows: DSGVTQTPKHLITATGQRVTLRCSPRSGDLSVYWYQQSLDQGLQFLIQYYNGEERAKGNILERFSAQQFPDLHSELNLSSLELGDSALYFCASSVPGASSYNEQFFGPGTRLTVL.

Only a few counts were recorded for this clonotype. The rearrangement links TRBV24-1 to TRBJ2-2; 8 bases match TRBD2. The V gene's germline CDR1 is KGHDR and CDR2 SFDVKD. V was clipped by 7 bases and J by 8 bases; unmatched bases: 11. The CDR3 contains 15 residues. CDR3 DNA: TGTGCCACCAGCAGCGGGGGAGAAGGTCGGGGGGAGCTGTTTTTT. Its translation is CATSSGGEGRGELFF.

This clonotype occurred many times. The chain is built from TRBV14 and TRBJ1-4, with D hard to call. The CDR3 covers 15 residues. Germline-derived CDR1 and CDR2 are SGHDN and FVKESK. Trimming cost V 4 bases and J 4 bases, with 13 bases left between them. DNA of the CDR3: TGTGCCAGCAGCCCCGGGCCGGGCGTTAATGAAAAACTGTTTTTT. It yields the protein CASSPGPGVNEKLFF.

This clonotype was seen many times. The chain is built from TRBV29-1 and TRBJ2-7, with TRBD1 as a possible D gene (6 bases). V lost 7 bases to trimming and J lost 6 bases, with 13 bases between them. Germline V gene sequence: CDR1 SQVTM, CDR2 ANQGSEA. The CDR3 is 11 residues long. The CDR3 is CSARGRGEQYF. The CDR3 DNA reads as TGCAGCGCGAGGGGCAGGGGCGAGCAGTACTTC.

This sequence joins TRBV7-2 and TRBJ2-5; D not resolved. The V gene's germline CDR1 is SGHTA and CDR2 FQGNSA. Trimming cost V 5 bases and J 7 bases, with 14 bases left between them. The CDR3 is made up of 13 amino acids. The CDR3 DNA reads as TGTGCCAGCAGCCCAATGGCCCCTTGGACCCAGTACTTC. The encoded protein is CASSPMAPWTQYF.

In this sample, this clonotype turned up a few times. The rearrangement joins TRBV6-1 to TRBJ2-4; 10 bases fit TRBD2. Germline CDR1 is MNHNS and CDR2 is SASEGT. Trimming removed 8 bases from V and 0 bases from J; junction bases left unmatched: 7. The length of the CDR3 is 16 residues. CDR3 DNA sequence: TGTGCCAGCTCTAGCGGGGGCTCTCTAGCCAAAAACATTCAGTACTTC. The encoded protein is CASSSGGSLAKNIQYF.

The chain uses TRBV29-1 and TRBJ2-7; D unresolved. The CDR3 is made up of 13 amino acids. The V end lost 2 bases, the J end lost 6 bases, and 14 bases lay between the germline ends. The germline V gene encodes CDR1 SQVTM and CDR2 ANQGSEA. CDR3 bases: TGCAGCGTTGAACGGGCAGATCGGACCGAGCAGTACTTC. Residues: CSVERADRTEQYF.

This clonotype was seen many times. This sequence joins TRBV15 and TRBJ2-6; D unclear. The germline gives CDR1 LNHNV, CDR2 YYDKDF (reference sequence). The CDR3 is 17 residues long. Trimming removed 1 base from V and 0 bases from J, with 10 bases in between. The CDR3 protein is CATSRGTVASGANVLTF. CDR3 nucleotides: TGTGCCACCAGCAGAGGGACCGTCGCCTCTGGGGCCAACGTCCTGACTTTC.

This clonotype appeared a few times. The chain employs TRBV29-1 and TRBJ1-1, with TRBD1 matching over 7 bases. Germline CDR1 is SQVTM and CDR2 is ANQGSEA. The length of the CDR3 is 15 residues. J lost 1 base, V lost 1 base, and 6 bases had no gene match. The CDR3 spells CSVEVSGQTNTEAFF. CDR3 DNA sequence: TGCAGCGTTGAAGTGTCGGGACAGACGAACACTGAAGCTTTCTTT.

This clonotype was recorded a few times. CDR3 in DNA: TGTGCCAGCAGCGCTGGGGGGGAAGAGACCCAGTACTTC. Protein: CASSAGGEETQYF. The rearrangement links TRBV7-6 to TRBJ2-5; 7 bases agree with TRBD2. CDR1 and CDR2 from the germline V gene are SGHVS and FNYEAQ. The CDR3 contains 13 residues. V lost 5 bases to trimming and J lost 3 bases; unmatched junction nucleotides: 3.

This clonotype appeared a few times. V and J are TRBV29-1 and TRBJ1-1, with D maybe TRBD1 (5 bases). The CDR3 runs 11 residues. V was trimmed by 4 bases and J by 6 bases, leaving 9 bases between them. The germline CDR1 and CDR2 sequences are SQVTM and ANQGSEA. This CDR3 reads CSVGGAAEAFF. The DNA for the CDR3 is TGCAGCGTTGGCGGGGCGGCTGAAGCTTTCTTT.

The sample holds many counts of this clonotype. The chain joins TRBV11-2 to TRBJ2-6; D gene unclear. The CDR3 contains 14 residues. Trimming pared 3 bases from V and 4 bases from J, leaving 7 bases between. CDR1 and CDR2 from the germline V gene are SGHAT and FQNNGV. The CDR3 is CASSFFSGANVLTF. As DNA, the CDR3 is TGTGCCAGCAGCTTCTTTTCGGGGGCCAACGTCCTGACTTTC.

The V gene is TRBV7-2, the J gene TRBJ2-1, with D perhaps TRBD1 (6 bases). Germline CDR1 SGHTA, CDR2 FQGNSA. This CDR3 contains 16 residues. Trimming cost V 4 bases and J 7 bases, with 20 bases left between them. This CDR3 reads CASSSEGGVGYNEQFF. The CDR3 DNA sequence: TGTGCCAGCAGCTCCGAAGGGGGTGTAGGGTATAATGAGCAGTTCTTC.

This clonotype was seen a few times. V and J are TRBV6-2 or TRBV6-3 and TRBJ1-1; TRBD1 might be the D (6 bases). Trimming removed 8 bases at V and 5 bases at J, with 18 bases between. Germline values: CDR1 MNHEY, CDR2 SVGEGT. The CDR3 contains 14 residues. As DNA, the CDR3 is TGTGCCAGCGAGACACCGAGGGGGAAGACTGAAGCTTTCTTT. This translates into CASETPRGKTEAFF.

The gene calls are TRBV21-1 and TRBJ1-1. TRBV21-1 is a documented pseudogene. The CDR3 totals 11 residues. The CDR3 here is CASSNNTEAFF. Here the CDR3 DNA reads TGTGCCAGCAGCAACAACACTGAAGCTTTCTTT.

This clonotype was seen only a few times. This sequence joins TRBV9 and TRBJ1-2, with 10 bases aligning to TRBD1. The junction had 4 bases not matched to a gene; V was cut back by 7 bases and J by 4 bases. Germline CDR1 is SGDLS and CDR2 is YYNGEE. This CDR3 contains 13 residues. CDR3 in amino acids: CASGGTGAYGYTF. The CDR3 nucleotides read TGTGCCAGCGGGGGGACAGGGGCCTATGGCTACACCTTC. The variable domain in full, completed from reference TRBV9 and TRBJ1-2, reads DSGVTQTPKHLITATGQRVTLRCSPRSGDLSVYWYQQSLDQGLQFLIQYYNGEERAKGNILERFSAQQFPDLHSELNLSSLELGDSALYFCASGGTGAYGYTFGSGTRLTVV.

The chain employs TRBV12-3 or TRBV12-4 and TRBJ1-3; TRBD1 might be the D (5 bases). This CDR3 has 16 residues. The V and J ends lost 4 bases and 1 base respectively, with 14 bases between them. The CDR3 region has the DNA TGTGCCAGCAGTTCCAGACAGACTGAATCTGGAAACACCATATATTTT. Protein: CASSSRQTESGNTIYF.

This clonotype was detected a few times. V and J are TRBV7-9 and TRBJ2-6; the D gene is possibly TRBD1 (6 bases). This CDR3 region has 15 residues. Trimming removed 5 bases at V and 1 base at J, with 9 bases between. Germline values: CDR1 SEHNR, CDR2 FQNEAQ (reference sequence). CDR3 sequence reads: CASSTGFSGANVLTF. The CDR3 DNA reads TGTGCCAGCAGCACAGGGTTTTCTGGGGCCAACGTCCTGACTTTC.

This clonotype was detected many times. The chain recombines TRBV2 with TRBJ1-1; D gene ambiguous. Trimming shortened V by 8 bases and J by 5 bases, and 15 bases separated the two germline ends. This CDR3 has 13 amino acids. The germline CDR1 and CDR2 sequences are SNHLY and FYNNEI. CDR3 protein: CASLSGRGTEAFF. The CDR3 bases are TGTGCCAGCCTCTCGGGGAGAGGGACTGAAGCTTTCTTT.

The table lists this clonotype with many counts. The rearrangement joins TRBV4-3 to TRBJ2-3; D is undetermined. The V end lost 0 bases, the J end lost 3 bases, and 7 bases lay between the germline ends. The CDR3 runs to 14 residues. Germline V lookup: CDR1 LGHNA, CDR2 YSLEER. CDR3 DNA: TGCGCCAGCAGCCAAGAGGCCACGACAGATACGCAGTATTTT. Translation gives CASSQEATTDTQYF.

This clonotype has at least ten counts. The J gene is TRBJ2-3, the V gene TRBV6-6; D might be TRBD1 (5 bases). Germline lookup yields CDR1 MNHNY and CDR2 SVGAGI (reference sequence). With 7 bases removed from V and 0 bases from J, the gap between germline ends came to 11 bases. The length of the CDR3 is 14 residues. The CDR3 sequence is CASKVTGSTDTQYF. The CDR3 DNA follows: TGTGCCAGCAAGGTTACAGGAAGCACAGATACGCAGTATTTT.

At least ten counts were recorded for this clonotype. V gene TRBV5-5 combines with J gene TRBJ2-5; a weak D match, TRBD2 (6 bases). This CDR3 region has 15 residues. V was pared by 4 bases and J by 4 bases, with 17 bases between. The germline gives CDR1 SGHKS, CDR2 YYEKEE (reference sequence). CDR3 DNA sequence: TGTGCCAGCAGCGGGGGACTGCAGACTCTAGAGACCCAGTACTTC. Translation: CASSGGLQTLETQYF.

Regarding this clonotype: The junction and the germline gene differ at one end; a read error may be behind it. The V and J genes are TRBV20-1 and TRBJ2-7; unclear D gene. This CDR3 is built from 14 residues. Germline CDR1 DFQATT, CDR2 SNEGSKA (reference sequence). The CDR3 loop is CIARVQSGPYEQYF. Here the CDR3 DNA reads TGCATTGCTAGAGTACAGTCGGGTCCGTACGAGCAGTACTTC.

This clonotype was counted ten times or more. The V and J genes are TRBV9 and TRBJ2-5, with a weak D call TRBD2 (5 bases). CDR1 SGDLS and CDR2 YYNGEE come from the germline V gene. V was cut by 3 bases and J by 1 base, with 16 bases left in between. This CDR3 is built from 16 residues. For the CDR3, the DNA is TGTGCCAGCAGCGCCCCTGTACTAGAGGGCCAAGAGACCCAGTACTTC. As protein: CASSAPVLEGQETQYF.

About this clonotype: Relative to the germline gene, one junction end is altered; a read error may explain this. The CDR3 reads CSSSFGSLAGGDNEQFF. CDR3 bases: TGTTCCAGCAGCTTCGGGAGTCTAGCGGGGGGGGACAATGAGCAGTTCTTC. The gene calls are TRBV7-2 and TRBJ2-1, with 12 bases matching TRBD2. Germline V gene data show CDR1 as SGHTA and CDR2 as FQGNSA. The CDR3 has 17 amino acids.

The V and J genes are TRBV23-1 and TRBJ2-5, with D possibly matching TRBD1 (6 bases). TRBV23-1 is given ORF status, its function remaining uncertain. V was clipped by 0 bases and J by 2 bases, with 16 bases between them. CDR3 length: 17 residues. Written as DNA, the CDR3 is TGCGCCAGCAGTCAATCGAAGACCGACAGGCGACAAGAGACCCAGTACTTC. It codes for CASSQSKTDRRQETQYF.

The chain recombines TRBV7-8 with TRBJ2-1; 8 bases align to TRBD2. The germline V gene has CDR1 SGHVS and CDR2 FQNEAQ. The ends lost 3 bases at V and 8 bases at J; junction bases unmatched: 3. CDR3 length equals 13 residues. The CDR3 here is CASSLGLEDEQFF. CDR3 nucleotide sequence: TGTGCCAGCAGCTTGGGACTAGAGGATGAGCAGTTCTTC.

This clonotype was observed at least ten times. The V and J genes are TRBV28 and TRBJ1-1, with 12 bases fitting TRBD1. This CDR3 is 15 amino acids long. CDR1 is MDHEN, CDR2 SYDVKM, per germline. The V gene end was trimmed by 6 bases and the J gene end by 4 bases; junction bases not matched to a gene: 6. The CDR3 reads CASRPGTGGRTEAFF. The CDR3 DNA is TGTGCCAGCAGGCCGGGGACAGGGGGCCGCACTGAAGCTTTCTTT.